A single T cell receptor beta chain is shown here with its context. Assay: immunoSEQ multiplex PCR; the TCRdb copy retains only in-frame clones and omits some. The sample holds about 78,000 clones, about 90% seen once. These data belong to a study of T cell responses to AZD1222 COVID-19 vaccine. V dropped 3 bases and J dropped 1 base, with 7 bases sitting between them. The length of the CDR3 is 14 residues. The germline CDR1 and CDR2 sequences are LNHDA and SQIVND (reference sequence). This specimen was peripheral blood, taken on day 0 of AZD1222 vaccination. The sequence was obtained from an adult in good health. The chain has TRBV19 and TRBJ1-5; D uncertain. The CDR3 nucleotides read TGTGCCAGTAGTATTTCCCTAAGCAATCAGCCCCAGCATTTT. Translation: CASSISLSNQPQHF.